What follows is one T cell receptor (beta chain) and its context. No antigen is known for it. This sample stems from a study of T-cell reconstitution after alpha-beta-depleted transplantation in children. Study-wide results and limits: At one year after transplant, newly produced T cells mostly accounted for T-cell counts and diversity.

The CDR3 covers 15 residues. Trimming stripped 6 bases from V and 0 bases from J, with 9 bases between. This sample's TCRbeta library carried unique molecular identifier barcodes. TCRdb itself ran the PCR reads through MiXCR, one entry per CDR3 protein. The sample shows 250,000 to 400,000 distinct CDR3 sequences, about a quarter of them seen only once. This sequence joins TRBV12-3 or TRBV12-4 and TRBJ2-6; D ambiguous. Material: PBMCs, mostly from graft donor cells, obtained 180 days after TCRalphabeta/CD19-depleted stem cell transplant. The sequence came from a male patient between 10 and 17 years old who had a stem cell transplant for acute lymphoblastic leukemia, so the T cells may come from the graft donor. CDR3 bases: TGTGCCAGCAGGGAACGGAGCTCTGGGGCCAACGTCCTGACTTTC. This encodes CASRERSSGANVLTF.